The T cell receptor beta chain described here comes from a study of T cells in Graves' hyperthyroidism and ophthalmopathy. It was considered stable Graves' hyperthyroidism when ophthalmopathy did not progress within 18 months. Hyperthyroidism in the patients, aged 18 to 65, was newly diagnosed and under 2 months in duration. RNA transcripts served as the template for amplifying TCR beta CDR3 regions. RT-PCR in the first round (using the HTBI primer set) targeted the TCR CDR3. TCRdb fed the multiplex PCR reads into MiXCR, producing one record per CDR3 protein. The top ten hold 14% of the sample, which has more than 500,000 distinct CDR3 sequences, about 15% seen once. Study-level findings and limits: The model foresaw ophthalmopathy a median about 6.1 months prior to onset. A 13 V-J model separated ophthalmopathy from stable hyperthyroidism.

Germline assignment: CDR1 SGHRS and CDR2 YFSETQ. V shed 0 bases and J 13 bases; nucleotides not matched to a gene: 11. This CDR3 has 14 residues. This clonotype was observed a handful of times. No antigen is known for it. The chain employs TRBV5-1 and TRBJ1-2, with 8 bases fitting TRBD1. The sequence was obtained from a woman in her 40s with Graves' hyperthyroidism. The sequenced sample consisted of blood. The chain's CDR3 is CASSLADPGQGGTF. CDR3 coding DNA: TGCGCCAGCAGCTTGGCCGATCCCGGACAGGGCGGCACCTTC.